Below are 14 T cell receptor beta chains sequenced from a single sample in a study of OX40 agonist ivuxolimab in advanced cancers. Sequencing was performed with immunoSEQ multiplex PCR; in TCRdb, only in-frame clones are kept and a portion is missing. Of roughly 57,000 clones listed, 75% to 90% are singletons. Sample: CD4+ or CD8+ T cells sorted from blood, taken in a trial of the OX40 agonist ivuxolimab. All receptors come from an adult with an advanced solid tumor such as melanoma, head and neck, liver or kidney cancer.

The chain couples TRBV5-6 to TRBJ2-1; weak D call: TRBD2 (6 bases). Trimming removed 1 base at V and 9 bases at J, with 17 bases between. CDR3 length: 15 residues. The V gene's germline CDR1 is SGHDT and CDR2 YYEEEE. The CDR3 protein is CASSLSIAATGEQFF. In DNA form, the CDR3 reads TGTGCCAGCAGCTTGTCTATAGCGGCTACAGGTGAGCAGTTCTTC.

This clone appeared a few times. The chain is built from TRBV4-1 and TRBJ1-1; 9 bases map to TRBD1. CDR3 length equals 15 residues. V lost 3 bases, J lost 7 bases, and 9 bases stayed unmatched. Germline V gene data show CDR1 as MGHRA and CDR2 as YSYEKL. The CDR3 DNA sequence: TGCGCCAGCAGCCAGGGGGGACAGGGCTGGCGTGAAGCTTTCTTT. It is translated as CASSQGGQGWREAFF.

V usage is TRBV7-9 and J usage is TRBJ2-5, with D perhaps matching TRBD1 (6 bases). V was shortened by 3 bases and J by 1 base, with 12 bases between the two germline ends. CDR3 length: 15 amino acids. From germline, CDR1 is SEHNR and CDR2 FQNEAQ (reference sequence). The CDR3 loop is CASSFGGRVQETQYF. Written as DNA, the CDR3 is TGTGCCAGCAGCTTTGGGGGCAGGGTCCAAGAGACCCAGTACTTC. Full variable domain (remainder filled in from reference TRBV7-9 and TRBJ2-5): DTGVSQNPRHKITKRGQNVTFRCDPISEHNRLYWYRQTLGQGPEFLTYFQNEAQLEKSRLLSDRFSAERPKGSFSTLEIQRTEQGDSAMYLCASSFGGRVQETQYFGPGTRLLVL.

The rearrangement links TRBV5-1 to TRBJ2-5; D possibly corresponds to TRBD1 (5 bases). Germline V gene lookup returns CDR1 SGHRS and CDR2 YFSETQ. The CDR3 covers 13 residues. V was pared by 1 base and J by 5 bases, with 9 bases between. Here the CDR3 reads CASSLQGGETQYF. The DNA of the CDR3 is TGCGCCAGCAGCTTGCAGGGTGGGGAGACCCAGTACTTC.

This rearrangement joins TRBV30 to TRBJ2-2; 10 nucleotides match TRBD2. The CDR3 has 15 amino acids. Germline values: CDR1 GTSNPN, CDR2 SVGIG (reference sequence). J gave up 7 bases and V 1 base, and 6 bases lay outside the gene matches. Here the CDR3 reads CAWSGLAGGVGELFF. The DNA of the CDR3 is TGTGCCTGGAGTGGACTAGCGGGTGGGGTCGGGGAGCTGTTTTTT.

This chain links TRBV6-1 with TRBJ1-1, with TRBD1 as a possible D gene (5 bases). There are 14 residues in the CDR3. Germline CDR1 reads MNHNS; CDR2 reads SASEGT. Deletions cut 5 bases from V and 0 bases from J, with 10 bases between. In nucleotides, the CDR3 is TGTGCCAGCAGTACGGACAACCTGAACACTGAAGCTTTCTTT. Amino acids: CASSTDNLNTEAFF.

The chain links TRBV7-4 to TRBJ2-1; 8 positions agree with TRBD1. With 6 bases clipped from V and 5 bases from J, the junction kept 6 bases outside the gene matches. Per germline, CDR1 SGHVT and CDR2 SQSDAQ. The CDR3 length is 14 residues. CDR3 protein: CASSFMTGDNEQFF. Here the CDR3 DNA reads TGTGCCAGCAGTTTCATGACAGGGGACAATGAGCAGTTCTTC.

This clone was found once. The chain uses TRBV9 and TRBJ2-2, with D possibly matching TRBD2 (6 bases). This CDR3 spans 18 amino acids. Trimming left V 0 bases short and J 2 bases short, with 17 bases between. Germline loops: CDR1 SGDLS, CDR2 YYNGEE. The DNA for the CDR3 is TGTGCCAGCAGCGTAGCCCCCCTCACGGGAGTCAACACCGGGGAGCTGTTTTTT. Encoded protein: CASSVAPLTGVNTGELFF.

CDR3 nucleotides: TGTGCCAGTAGTATTAGCGGGACAGGGGGAAAAGCTTTCTTT. Its translation is CASSISGTGGKAFF. The chain is built from TRBV19 and TRBJ1-1; 11 bases align to TRBD1. CDR1 and CDR2 (germline): LNHDA, SQIVND (reference sequence). The CDR3 loop spans 14 amino acids. With 3 bases clipped from V and 9 bases from J, the junction kept 6 bases outside the gene matches. Looking up the rest from reference TRBV19 and TRBJ1-1 gives the full variable domain: DGGITQSPKYLFRKEGQNVTLSCEQNLNHDAMYWYRQDPGQGLRLIYYSQIVNDFQKGDIAEGYSVSREKKESFPLTVTSAQKNPTAFYLCASSISGTGGKAFFGQGTRLTVV.

The gene calls are TRBV19 and TRBJ2-7; TRBD2 matches 13 bases. This CDR3 contains 15 residues. Trimming took 6 bases from V and 3 from J; bases not matched to a gene: 5. CDR1 LNHDA and CDR2 SQIVND come from the germline V gene (reference sequence). In DNA, the CDR3 is TGTGCCAGTAGAAGAGGACTAGCGGGAGTCTACGAGCAGTACTTC. Its protein is CASRRGLAGVYEQYF.

This chain links TRBV2 with TRBJ1-5; D ambiguous. Germline V lookup: CDR1 SNHLY, CDR2 FYNNEI. V gave up 7 bases and J gave up 1 base, with 11 bases separating them. This CDR3 contains 14 residues. The DNA of the CDR3 is TGTGCCAGCATTGATCGGGCGAGCAATCAGCCCCAGCATTTT. Amino acid sequence: CASIDRASNQPQHF.

This chain joins TRBV5-6 and TRBJ2-5, with D maybe TRBD2 (6 bases). Per the germline V gene, CDR1 is SGHDT and CDR2 is YYEEEE. Trimming took off 2 bases at V and 5 bases at J, with 16 bases between the two ends. This CDR3 spans 15 amino acids. CDR3 bases: TGTGCCAGCAGCTTCATTTCGGCAGGGAGGGAGACCCAGTACTTC. It translates to CASSFISAGRETQYF.

This sequence joins TRBV30 and TRBJ2-7, with 9 bases that match TRBD1. Germline values: CDR1 GTSNPN, CDR2 SVGIG (reference sequence). This CDR3 has 14 amino acids. Unmatched junction bases numbered 8, after V lost 2 bases and J lost 6 bases. CDR3 residues: CAWSTSDRGGEQYF. For the CDR3, the DNA is TGTGCCTGGAGTACCTCGGACAGGGGTGGCGAGCAGTACTTC.

This rearrangement joins TRBV30 to TRBJ2-3, with D uncertain. V was trimmed by 7 bases and J by 0 bases, leaving 14 bases between them. Germline V CDR1 and CDR2: GTSNPN, SVGIG (reference sequence). CDR3 length: 14 amino acids. CDR3 in DNA: TGTGCCTACGGTGGCGGAGCGAGCACAGATACGCAGTATTTT. Translated: CAYGGGASTDTQYF.